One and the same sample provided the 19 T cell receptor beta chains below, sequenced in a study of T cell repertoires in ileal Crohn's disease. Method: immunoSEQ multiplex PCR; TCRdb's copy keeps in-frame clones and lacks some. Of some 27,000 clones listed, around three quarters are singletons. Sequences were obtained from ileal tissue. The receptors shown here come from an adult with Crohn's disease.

The CDR3 DNA sequence: TGCGCCAGCAGCAAGGGACTAGCGGGAGCGTTGGCCGATGAGCAGTTCTTC. Encoded protein: CASSKGLAGALADEQFF. This chain links TRBV5-1 with TRBJ2-1, with 14 nucleotides matching TRBD2. V trimming: 4 bases; J trimming: 8 bases; junction bases outside the gene matches: 11. Germline V lookup: CDR1 SGHRS, CDR2 YFSETQ. There are 17 residues in the CDR3. The complete variable domain, with remaining parts taken from reference TRBV5-1 and TRBJ2-1, reads KAGVTQTPRYLIKTRGQQVTLSCSPISGHRSVSWYQQTPGQGLQFLFEYFSETQRNKGNFPGRFSGRQFSNSRSEMNVSTLELGDSALYLCASSKGLAGALADEQFFGPGTRLTVL.

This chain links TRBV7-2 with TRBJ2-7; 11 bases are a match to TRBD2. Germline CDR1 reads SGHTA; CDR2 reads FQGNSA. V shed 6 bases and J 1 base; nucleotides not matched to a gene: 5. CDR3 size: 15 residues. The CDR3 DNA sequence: TGTGCCAGCAGTCAACTAGCGGGAGTTTCCTACGAGCAGTACTTC. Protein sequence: CASSQLAGVSYEQYF.

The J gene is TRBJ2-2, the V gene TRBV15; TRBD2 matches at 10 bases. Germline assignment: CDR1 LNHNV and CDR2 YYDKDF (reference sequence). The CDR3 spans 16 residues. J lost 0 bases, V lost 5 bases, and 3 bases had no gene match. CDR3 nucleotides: TGTGCCACCAGCTTCGGACTAGCGGCGAACACCGGGGAGCTGTTTTTT. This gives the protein CATSFGLAANTGELFF.

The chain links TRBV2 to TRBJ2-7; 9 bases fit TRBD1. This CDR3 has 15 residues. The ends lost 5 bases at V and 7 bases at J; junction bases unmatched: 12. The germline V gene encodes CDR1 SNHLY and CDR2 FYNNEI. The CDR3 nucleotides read TGTGCCAGCAGTCAACTCGGGACAGGGCTGCGGGAGCAGTACTTC. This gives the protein CASSQLGTGLREQYF.

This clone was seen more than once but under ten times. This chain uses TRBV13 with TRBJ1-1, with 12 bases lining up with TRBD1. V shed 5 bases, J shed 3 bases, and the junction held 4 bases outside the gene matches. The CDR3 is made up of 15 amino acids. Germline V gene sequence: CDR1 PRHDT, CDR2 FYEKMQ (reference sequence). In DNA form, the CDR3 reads TGTGCCAGCAGCCCCCGGGACAGGGGGCACACTGAAGCTTTCTTT. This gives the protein CASSPRDRGHTEAFF.

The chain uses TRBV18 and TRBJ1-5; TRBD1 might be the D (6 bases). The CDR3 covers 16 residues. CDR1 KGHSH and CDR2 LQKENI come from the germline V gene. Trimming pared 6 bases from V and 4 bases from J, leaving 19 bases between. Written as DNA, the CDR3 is TGTGCCAGCTCCCTCACTTCCGGGACACTAAATCAGCCCCAGCATTTT. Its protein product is CASSLTSGTLNQPQHF.

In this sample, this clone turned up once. CDR3 in amino acids: CASSREGTSGRTDTQYF. The CDR3 region has the DNA TGTGCCAGCAGCCGCGAAGGGACTAGCGGGAGAACAGATACGCAGTATTTT. V is TRBV7-9 and J is TRBJ2-3; TRBD2 aligns across 14 bases. Germline V CDR1 and CDR2: SEHNR, FQNEAQ (reference sequence). V lost 5 bases and J lost 3; bases outside the gene matches: 7. This CDR3 has 17 residues.

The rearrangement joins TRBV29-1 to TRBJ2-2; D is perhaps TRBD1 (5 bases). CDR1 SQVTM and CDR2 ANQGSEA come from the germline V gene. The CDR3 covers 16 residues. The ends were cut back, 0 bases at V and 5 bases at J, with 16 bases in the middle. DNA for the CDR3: TGCAGCGTTGAAGATCGTAGGGGAAAGAGGACCGGGGAGCTGTTTTTT. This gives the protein CSVEDRRGKRTGELFF.

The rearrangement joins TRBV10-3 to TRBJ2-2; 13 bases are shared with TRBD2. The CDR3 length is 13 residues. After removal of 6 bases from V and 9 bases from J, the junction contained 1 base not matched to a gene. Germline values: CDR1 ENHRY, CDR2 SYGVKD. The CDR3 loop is CAIRGLAGRELFF. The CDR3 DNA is TGTGCCATCAGGGGACTAGCGGGGCGGGAGCTGTTTTTT.

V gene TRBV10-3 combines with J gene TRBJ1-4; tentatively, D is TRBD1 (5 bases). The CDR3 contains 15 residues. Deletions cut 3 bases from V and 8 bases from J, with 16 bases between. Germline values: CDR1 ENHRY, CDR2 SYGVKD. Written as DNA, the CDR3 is TGTGCCATCAGTGACTCCAGGGCTGAGAGGGAAAAACTGTTTTTT. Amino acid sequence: CAISDSRAEREKLFF.

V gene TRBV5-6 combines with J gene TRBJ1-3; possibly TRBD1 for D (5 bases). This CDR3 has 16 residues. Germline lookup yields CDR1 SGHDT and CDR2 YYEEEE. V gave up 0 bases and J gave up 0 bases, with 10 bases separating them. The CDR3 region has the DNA TGTGCCAGCAGCTTGGGGGGCTTGGGCTCTGGAAACACCATATATTTT. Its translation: CASSLGGLGSGNTIYF. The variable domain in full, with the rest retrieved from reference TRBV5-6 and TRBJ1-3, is DAGVTQSPTHLIKTRGQQVTLRCSPKSGHDTVSWYQQALGQGPQFIFQYYEEEERQRGNFPDRFSGHQFPNYSSELNVNALLLGDSALYLCASSLGGLGSGNTIYFGEGSWLTVV.

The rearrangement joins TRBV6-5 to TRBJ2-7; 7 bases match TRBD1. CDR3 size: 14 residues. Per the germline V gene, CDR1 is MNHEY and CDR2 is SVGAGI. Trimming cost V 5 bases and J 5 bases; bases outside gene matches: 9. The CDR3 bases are TGTGCCAGCAGTGCCAACAGGGGAAGTGACGAGCAGTACTTC. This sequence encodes CASSANRGSDEQYF.

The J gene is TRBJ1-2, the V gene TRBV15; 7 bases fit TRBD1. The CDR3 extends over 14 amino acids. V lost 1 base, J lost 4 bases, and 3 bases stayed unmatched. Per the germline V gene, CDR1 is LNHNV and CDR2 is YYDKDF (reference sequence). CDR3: CATSRAGTVYGYTF. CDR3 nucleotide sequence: TGTGCCACCAGCAGAGCCGGGACAGTCTATGGCTACACCTTC.

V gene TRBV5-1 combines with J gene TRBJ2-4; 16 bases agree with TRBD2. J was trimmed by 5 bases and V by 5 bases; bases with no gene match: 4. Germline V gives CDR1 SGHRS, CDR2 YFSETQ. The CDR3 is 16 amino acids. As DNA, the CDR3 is TGCGCCAGCAGGGGGACTAGCGGGGGGGCTGAAAACATTCAGTACTTC. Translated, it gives CASRGTSGGAENIQYF.

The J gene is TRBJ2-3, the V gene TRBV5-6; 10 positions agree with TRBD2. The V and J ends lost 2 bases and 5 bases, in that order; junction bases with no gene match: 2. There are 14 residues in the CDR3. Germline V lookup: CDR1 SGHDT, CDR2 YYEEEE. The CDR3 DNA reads TGTGCCAGCAGCTTCAAGCGGGGGGGAGATACGCAGTATTTT. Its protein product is CASSFKRGGDTQYF.

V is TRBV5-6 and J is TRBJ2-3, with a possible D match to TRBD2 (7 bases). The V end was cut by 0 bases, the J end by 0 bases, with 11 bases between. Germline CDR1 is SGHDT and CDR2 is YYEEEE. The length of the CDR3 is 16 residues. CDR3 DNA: TGTGCCAGCAGCTTGGAGGGGGGGTTTAGCACAGATACGCAGTATTTT. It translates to CASSLEGGFSTDTQYF.

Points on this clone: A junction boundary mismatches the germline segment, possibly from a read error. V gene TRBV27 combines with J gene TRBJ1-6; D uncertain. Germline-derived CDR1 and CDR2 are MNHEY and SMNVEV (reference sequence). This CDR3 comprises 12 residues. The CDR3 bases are TGTGCCAGCAGACTACTTGATTCACCCCCCCACTTT. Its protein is CASRLLDSPPHF.

The CDR3 loop is CASSPPLPEQFF. The DNA for the CDR3 is TGTGCCAGCAGCCCCCCCCTACCTGAGCAGTTCTTC. This chain uses TRBV7-2 with TRBJ2-1; D is unresolved. CDR1 is SGHTA, CDR2 FQGNSA, per germline. This CDR3 spans 12 amino acids. V gave up 5 bases and J gave up 9 bases, with 11 bases separating them.

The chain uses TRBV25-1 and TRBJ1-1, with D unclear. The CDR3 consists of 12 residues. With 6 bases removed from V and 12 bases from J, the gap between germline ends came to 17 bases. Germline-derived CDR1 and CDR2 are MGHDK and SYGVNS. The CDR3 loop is CASRTQSGVSFF. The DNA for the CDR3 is TGTGCCAGCAGGACACAATCGGGAGTGTCTTTCTTT.